The 29 T cell receptor beta chains below come from one sample, sequenced in a study of tumor and adjacent non-tumor tissue in lung cancer. RNA was extracted from bulk tissue without any cell sorting. A modified ARM-PCR protocol with three rounds of nested PCR amplified TCRbeta. TCRdb reprocessed the multiplex PCR reads via MiXCR and lists one record per CDR3 protein. The sample shows fewer than 120,000 distinct CDR3 sequences, nearly 85% of them seen only once. The sequenced sample consisted of lung tumor tissue. These receptors were obtained from a man between 65 and 85 years old with non-small cell lung cancer.

Details on this clonotype: The CDR3 carries no conserved terminal phenylalanine or tryptophan, so it likely arises from a read error. V is TRBV4-1 and J is TRBJ2-1; TRBD2 matches 7 bases. Germline CDR1 is MGHRA and CDR2 is YSYEKL. V shed 3 bases, J shed 5 bases, and the junction held 7 bases outside the gene matches. The CDR3 is made up of 15 amino acids. The CDR3: CASSHVGAGNNEQFL. CDR3 nucleotides: TGCGCCAGCAGCCACGTTGGAGCGGGGAACAATGAGCAGTTCTTA.

The table lists this clonotype with a count of one. Germline and junction disagree at one end, which may indicate a read error. J is TRBJ1-5 and V is TRBV4-2, with D perhaps TRBD1 (5 bases). Looked up from germline, CDR1 is LGHNA and CDR2 is YNFKEQ. The CDR3 is 15 amino acids. Here the CDR3 reads CTSSLQGSGNQPQHF. The CDR3 nucleotides read TGTACCAGCAGCCTTCAAGGGTCAGGGAATCAGCCCCAGCATTTT.

On this clonotype: Relative to the germline gene, one junction end is altered; a read error may explain this. The chain is built from TRBV10-3 and TRBJ2-1; 8 bases match TRBD2. The V gene's germline CDR1 is ENHRY and CDR2 SYGVKD. The CDR3 has 16 amino acids. This CDR3 reads CAISEGVGGRYNGQSF. The CDR3 bases are TGTGCCATCAGTGAAGGAGTTGGCGGGAGGTACAATGGGCAGTCCTTC.

Points on this clonotype: The junction shows a germline mismatch at one end, possibly a read error. The V and J genes are TRBV6-6 and TRBJ1-1; no definite D call. CDR1 is MNHNY and CDR2 is SVGAGI in the germline V gene (reference sequence). The CDR3 extends over 14 amino acids. CDR3 bases: TGTGCCAGCAGTTATCAAGTGGGCAACACTGAAGCTTACTTT. Its protein is CASSYQVGNTEAYF.

Relative to its sample, this clonotype is medium-sized. The chain couples TRBV11-2 to TRBJ2-3; weak D call: TRBD1 (6 bases). The CDR3 sequence is 13 residues long. Trimming pared 5 bases from V and 9 bases from J, leaving 15 bases between. Germline CDR1 reads SGHAT; CDR2 reads FQNNGV. CDR3 sequence reads: CASSGRTEWTQYF. CDR3 coding DNA: TGTGCCAGCAGCGGACGGACAGAGTGGACGCAGTATTTT.

A note on this clonotype: The junction differs from germline at one of its ends, possibly a read error. The rearrangement uses TRBV11-3 and TRBJ1-1, with TRBD1 matching 7 bases. CDR3 length equals 16 residues. Per germline, CDR1 SGHNT and CDR2 YENEEA. The CDR3 spells CASILRDRTLNTKAFF. The CDR3 nucleotides are TGTGCCAGCATCCTCCGGGACAGAACCCTGAACACTAAAGCTTTCTTT.

Details on this clonotype: Since no conserved phenylalanine or tryptophan closes the CDR3, a read error is the likely cause. The chain combines TRBV6-2 or TRBV6-3 with TRBJ1-1, with D uncertain. Trimming removed 6 bases at V and 4 bases at J, with 15 bases between. The germline CDR1 and CDR2 sequences are MNHEY and SVGEGT. The CDR3 covers 14 residues. This CDR3 is CASRTLPTGTEAFL. The CDR3, as DNA: TGTGCCAGCAGGACCCTCCCCACGGGCACTGAAGCTTTCCTT.

In its sample, this clonotype was seen a few times. The chain employs TRBV11-2 and TRBJ2-7; the D gene is possibly TRBD1 (6 bases). Germline-derived CDR1 and CDR2 are SGHAT and FQNNGV. V gave up 5 bases and J gave up 1 base, with 18 bases separating them. CDR3 size: 16 residues. This CDR3 is CASSPSAGTPSYEQYF. The CDR3 DNA is TGTGCCAGCAGCCCCTCCGCCGGGACACCATCCTACGAGCAGTACTTC.

In this sample, this clonotype turned up once. The chain employs TRBV11-1 and TRBJ2-7; 9 bases match TRBD1. This CDR3 has 15 amino acids. The V segment lost 5 bases and the J segment 5 bases; nucleotides outside the gene matches: 10. From germline, CDR1 is SGHAT and CDR2 FQDESV (reference sequence). The CDR3 region is CASSPGTGMNHEQYF. The CDR3 nucleotides read TGTGCCAGCAGCCCGGGGACAGGGATGAACCACGAGCAGTACTTC.

The chain combines TRBV7-9 with TRBJ2-1; 8 bases are a match to TRBD2. V lost 6 bases and J lost 16; bases outside the gene matches: 20. The CDR3 is 15 amino acids. The germline V gene encodes CDR1 SEHNR and CDR2 FQNEAQ (reference sequence). CDR3: CASSPPGTRFLEHFF. Written as DNA, the CDR3 is TGTGCCAGCAGTCCCCCCGGGACTAGATTTCTCGAACACTTCTTC. The whole variable domain, remainder taken from reference TRBV7-9 and TRBJ2-1, is DTGVSQNPRHKITKRGQNVTFRCDPISEHNRLYWYRQTLGQGPEFLTYFQNEAQLEKSRLLSDRFSAERPKGSFSTLEIQRTEQGDSAMYLCASSPPGTRFLEHFFGPGTRLTVL.

This chain uses TRBV7-9 with TRBJ1-4; D unclear. Germline V lookup: CDR1 SEHNR, CDR2 FQNEAQ (reference sequence). V shed 0 bases and J shed 7 bases, with 6 bases lying between them. This CDR3 contains 13 residues. The CDR3 spells CASSLAWGEKLFF. The CDR3 nucleotides are TGTGCCAGCAGCTTAGCTTGGGGTGAAAAACTGTTTTTT.

Regarding this clonotype: One junction end disagrees with the germline gene, perhaps due to a read error. The chain joins TRBV6-5 to TRBJ1-1, with a weak D call TRBD1 (5 bases). Germline-derived CDR1 and CDR2 are MNHEY and SVGAGI. The CDR3 loop spans 13 amino acids. This CDR3 reads CASSYAGNTETFF. The DNA of the CDR3 is TGTGCCAGCAGTTACGCAGGGAACACTGAAACTTTCTTT.

This rearrangement joins TRBV6-1 to TRBJ2-2; D perhaps matches TRBD2 (6 bases). The CDR3 spans 15 residues. Trimming pared 7 bases from V and 9 bases from J, leaving 21 bases between. Germline V gene lookup returns CDR1 MNHNS and CDR2 SASEGT. CDR3 nucleotides: TGTGCCAGCATGGCGGGGTTGGAAAACATCAGGGAGCTGTTTTTT. Its translation is CASMAGLENIRELFF.

The sample holds many counts of this clonotype. The CDR3 loop reads CASVTGDVTEAFF. The CDR3 DNA follows: TGTGCCAGCGTCACAGGGGACGTCACTGAAGCTTTCTTT. The chain is built from TRBV6-6 and TRBJ1-1, with TRBD1 identical over 7 bases. CDR1 MNHNY and CDR2 SVGAGI come from the germline V gene (reference sequence). The CDR3 spans 13 residues. Trimming took 8 bases from V and 4 from J; bases not matched to a gene: 7.

Concerning this clonotype itself: The junction and the germline gene differ at one end; a read error may be behind it. The rearrangement uses TRBV5-6 and TRBJ2-6; TRBD1 or TRBD2 may be the D gene (7 bases each). Germline CDR1 SGHDT, CDR2 YYEEEE. This CDR3 region has 18 residues. The CDR3 DNA reads as TGTGCCAGCAGCGCGAGACAGGGAGGGACCTCTGGGGCCAACATCCTGACTTTC. Protein product: CASSARQGGTSGANILTF.

A note on this clonotype: Since the CDR3 does not end with the conserved phenylalanine or tryptophan, this likely comes from a read error. The rearrangement joins TRBV29-1 to TRBJ1-3; D gene ambiguous. The length of the CDR3 is 13 residues. Germline-derived CDR1 and CDR2 are SQVTM and ANQGSEA. V gave up 5 bases and J gave up 0 bases, with 8 bases separating them. The CDR3 here is CSVKSVSGNTIYL. The CDR3 nucleotides are TGCAGCGTTAAAAGTGTCTCTGGAAACACCATATATTTA.

The count of this clonotype is one. The germline gene is not matched at one end of the junction; a read error may be the cause. This chain connects TRBV27 to TRBJ2-6, with 10 positions matching TRBD1. Germline CDR1 reads MNHEY; CDR2 reads SMNVEV (reference sequence). CDR3 length equals 17 residues. The CDR3 protein is CASKSGQGNSGVNVLTF. In nucleotides, the CDR3 is TGTGCCAGCAAGTCGGGACAGGGGAATTCTGGGGTCAACGTCCTGACTTTC.

V usage is TRBV28 and J usage is TRBJ2-3; possible D gene TRBD1, 6 bases. The germline V gene encodes CDR1 MDHEN and CDR2 SYDVKM. This CDR3 has 16 residues. Trimming took 4 bases from V and 2 from J, leaving 16 bases between them. The CDR3 nucleotides read TGTGCCAGCAGTTCGTGGGACAAGGGTAACACAGATACGCAGTATTTT. This encodes CASSSWDKGNTDTQYF. The variable domain in full, with the rest retrieved from reference TRBV28 and TRBJ2-3, is DVKVTQSSRYLVKRTGEKVFLECVQDMDHENMFWYRQDPGLGLRLIYFSYDVKMKEKGDIPEGYSVSREKKERFSLILESASTNQTSMYLCASSSWDKGNTDTQYFGPGTRLTVL.

This clonotype was counted between two and nine times. One end of the junction fails to match germline, which may point to a read error. CDR3 nucleotide sequence: TGCGCTAGCAGGTCCCCGGGACCTTCTTCTTATGAGCAGTTCTTT. It translates to CASRSPGPSSYEQFF. This rearrangement joins TRBV10-2 to TRBJ2-1; D tentatively fits TRBD1 or TRBD2 (5 bases each). The CDR3 sequence is 15 residues long. Germline V gene data show CDR1 as WSHSY and CDR2 as SAAADI.

As regards this clonotype: The junction departs from the called germline gene at one end, perhaps through a read error. The V gene is TRBV12-3 or TRBV12-4, the J gene TRBJ2-1, with 7 positions matching TRBD1. The CDR3 contains 15 residues. Here the CDR3 reads CVSSPQGLRYNEEFF. CDR3 DNA: TGTGTCAGCAGTCCACAGGGGTTAAGGTACAATGAGGAGTTCTTC.

Concerning this clonotype: Lacking the conserved final phenylalanine or tryptophan, this CDR3 likely reflects a read error. V gene TRBV11-1 combines with J gene TRBJ1-2; D not certain. The length of the CDR3 is 12 residues. In germline, CDR1 is SGHAT, CDR2 FQDESV (reference sequence). Deletions cut 10 bases from V and 5 bases from J, with 14 bases between. The CDR3 region is CAINLYRYGYTL. DNA for the CDR3: TGTGCCATCAACTTATACAGATATGGCTACACCTTA.

On this clonotype itself: This clone may be a read error of a much larger clone one base away. The chain is built from TRBV11-2 and TRBJ2-7, with D hard to call. The germline V gene has CDR1 SGHAT and CDR2 FQNNGV. V dropped 5 bases and J dropped 0 bases, with 8 bases sitting between them. CDR3 size: 13 residues. The CDR3 bases are TGTGCCAGCAGCCATAATACCTCCTACGAGCAGTACTTC. It specifies CASSHNTSYEQYF. Full variable domain (missing parts from reference TRBV11-2 and TRBJ2-7): EAGVAQSPRYKIIEKRQSVAFWCNPISGHATLYWYQQILGQGPKLLIQFQNNGVVDDSQLPKDRFSAERLKGVDSTLKIQPAKLEDSAVYLCASSHNTSYEQYFGPGTRLTVT.

In this sample, this clonotype turned up many times. This sequence may be a read error, since a much larger clone differs from it by one base. The chain is built from TRBV4-1 and TRBJ2-3; unclear D gene. V was pared by 6 bases and J by 7 bases, with 26 bases between. The germline V gene has CDR1 MGHRA and CDR2 YSYEKL. CDR3 length: 17 residues. The CDR3 sequence: CASSPHHTSGNPNTQYF. The CDR3 DNA follows: TGCGCCAGCAGTCCTCACCACACATCGGGCAACCCAAATACGCAGTATTTT.

The chain employs TRBV6-5 and TRBJ1-2; D gene unclear. Trimming took off 10 bases at V and 5 bases at J, with 17 bases between the two ends. CDR3 length: 13 residues. CDR1 is MNHEY, CDR2 SVGAGI, per germline. Written as DNA, the CDR3 is TGTGCCACCTCGCGAGGATCCGATTATGGCTACACCTTC. It translates to CATSRGSDYGYTF.

The chain uses TRBV6-2 or TRBV6-3 and TRBJ2-7; unclear D gene. This CDR3 is 12 amino acids long. The germline V gene encodes CDR1 MNHEY and CDR2 SVGEGT. The CDR3 region has the DNA TGTGCTATCGGAGATCGGCTGTACGAGCAGTACTTC. Encoded protein: CAIGDRLYEQYF.

Details on this clonotype: A read error is possible here, since a much larger clone lies one base away. This rearrangement joins TRBV2 to TRBJ2-7; D is unclear. Germline V gene lookup returns CDR1 SNHLY and CDR2 FYNNEI. The CDR3 is 10 residues long. The germline V and J ends were trimmed by 10 bases and 7 bases, with 11 bases remaining between them. CDR3 protein: CANRAREQYF. In DNA form, the CDR3 reads TGTGCCAACCGCGCACGGGAGCAGTACTTC. The entire variable domain, with the rest obtained from reference TRBV2 and TRBJ2-7, is as follows: EPEVTQTPSHQVTQMGQEVILRCVPISNHLYFYWYRQILGQKVEFLVSFYNNEISEKSEIFDDQFSVERPDGSNFTLKIRSTKLEDSAMYFCANRAREQYFGPGTRLTVT.

Concerning this clonotype itself: The CDR3 end shows no conserved phenylalanine or tryptophan, and so a read error is likely. The V call is TRBV6-6, the J call TRBJ2-7; D not resolved. The CDR3 runs to 14 residues. Germline CDR1 is MNHNY and CDR2 is SVGAGI (reference sequence). The ends were cut back, 2 bases at V and 2 bases at J, with 10 bases in the middle. The CDR3 sequence is CASSYDGLPYEQYL. CDR3 nucleotides: TGTGCCAGCAGTTACGACGGCCTTCCCTACGAGCAGTACTTA.

As for this clonotype: Just one base apart from a much larger clone, this may be a read error. V usage is TRBV28 and J usage is TRBJ1-5; TRBD1 is a possible D gene (5 bases). The germline V and J ends were trimmed by 4 bases and 4 bases, with 17 bases remaining between them. Germline V CDR1 and CDR2: MDHEN, SYDVKM. This CDR3 has 16 amino acids. The CDR3 spells CASSSPMAGKNQPQHF. The CDR3 DNA reads as TGTGCCAGCAGTTCTCCCATGGCAGGGAAGAATCAGCCCCAGCATTTT.

As to this clonotype: One junction end does not reproduce the germline sequence, and a read error may be involved. J is TRBJ2-1 and V is TRBV12-3 or TRBV12-4; 10 nucleotides align to TRBD2. The CDR3 loop spans 13 amino acids. CDR3 sequence reads: CASSLAGADEQFF. The CDR3 DNA reads as TGTGCCAGCAGTCTAGCGGGGGCTGATGAGCAGTTCTTC.